What follows describes a single T cell receptor beta chain. Its specificity is unknown. Primers: 60 Vbeta forward and 13 Jbeta reverse. The repertoire was sequenced with immunoSEQ multiplex PCR; TCRdb's copy has only in-frame clones and lacks some. The sample has about 150,000 clones; 65% to 85% are singletons. This sample stems from a study of cytomegalovirus exposure and HLA in healthy donors. Notes on the study in general: No immune exposure information besides CMV serostatus was available. On later analysis, the bulk of CMV-associated TCR beta chains appeared to be HLA-restricted.

Between the trimmed V and J ends, which lost 2 bases and 3 bases, there was a span of 22 bases. The CDR3 runs 18 residues. Germline CDR1 reads SGHRS; CDR2 reads YFSETQ. The specimen sequenced was PBMCs. This chain uses TRBV5-1 with TRBJ2-3; D possibly corresponds to TRBD1 (6 bases). The sequence came from a male donor in good health and CMV-seronegative. The CDR3 is CASSFPSTGHLPTDTQYF. Here the CDR3 DNA reads TGCGCCAGCAGCTTCCCTTCAACAGGGCACCTTCCTACAGATACGCAGTATTTT.